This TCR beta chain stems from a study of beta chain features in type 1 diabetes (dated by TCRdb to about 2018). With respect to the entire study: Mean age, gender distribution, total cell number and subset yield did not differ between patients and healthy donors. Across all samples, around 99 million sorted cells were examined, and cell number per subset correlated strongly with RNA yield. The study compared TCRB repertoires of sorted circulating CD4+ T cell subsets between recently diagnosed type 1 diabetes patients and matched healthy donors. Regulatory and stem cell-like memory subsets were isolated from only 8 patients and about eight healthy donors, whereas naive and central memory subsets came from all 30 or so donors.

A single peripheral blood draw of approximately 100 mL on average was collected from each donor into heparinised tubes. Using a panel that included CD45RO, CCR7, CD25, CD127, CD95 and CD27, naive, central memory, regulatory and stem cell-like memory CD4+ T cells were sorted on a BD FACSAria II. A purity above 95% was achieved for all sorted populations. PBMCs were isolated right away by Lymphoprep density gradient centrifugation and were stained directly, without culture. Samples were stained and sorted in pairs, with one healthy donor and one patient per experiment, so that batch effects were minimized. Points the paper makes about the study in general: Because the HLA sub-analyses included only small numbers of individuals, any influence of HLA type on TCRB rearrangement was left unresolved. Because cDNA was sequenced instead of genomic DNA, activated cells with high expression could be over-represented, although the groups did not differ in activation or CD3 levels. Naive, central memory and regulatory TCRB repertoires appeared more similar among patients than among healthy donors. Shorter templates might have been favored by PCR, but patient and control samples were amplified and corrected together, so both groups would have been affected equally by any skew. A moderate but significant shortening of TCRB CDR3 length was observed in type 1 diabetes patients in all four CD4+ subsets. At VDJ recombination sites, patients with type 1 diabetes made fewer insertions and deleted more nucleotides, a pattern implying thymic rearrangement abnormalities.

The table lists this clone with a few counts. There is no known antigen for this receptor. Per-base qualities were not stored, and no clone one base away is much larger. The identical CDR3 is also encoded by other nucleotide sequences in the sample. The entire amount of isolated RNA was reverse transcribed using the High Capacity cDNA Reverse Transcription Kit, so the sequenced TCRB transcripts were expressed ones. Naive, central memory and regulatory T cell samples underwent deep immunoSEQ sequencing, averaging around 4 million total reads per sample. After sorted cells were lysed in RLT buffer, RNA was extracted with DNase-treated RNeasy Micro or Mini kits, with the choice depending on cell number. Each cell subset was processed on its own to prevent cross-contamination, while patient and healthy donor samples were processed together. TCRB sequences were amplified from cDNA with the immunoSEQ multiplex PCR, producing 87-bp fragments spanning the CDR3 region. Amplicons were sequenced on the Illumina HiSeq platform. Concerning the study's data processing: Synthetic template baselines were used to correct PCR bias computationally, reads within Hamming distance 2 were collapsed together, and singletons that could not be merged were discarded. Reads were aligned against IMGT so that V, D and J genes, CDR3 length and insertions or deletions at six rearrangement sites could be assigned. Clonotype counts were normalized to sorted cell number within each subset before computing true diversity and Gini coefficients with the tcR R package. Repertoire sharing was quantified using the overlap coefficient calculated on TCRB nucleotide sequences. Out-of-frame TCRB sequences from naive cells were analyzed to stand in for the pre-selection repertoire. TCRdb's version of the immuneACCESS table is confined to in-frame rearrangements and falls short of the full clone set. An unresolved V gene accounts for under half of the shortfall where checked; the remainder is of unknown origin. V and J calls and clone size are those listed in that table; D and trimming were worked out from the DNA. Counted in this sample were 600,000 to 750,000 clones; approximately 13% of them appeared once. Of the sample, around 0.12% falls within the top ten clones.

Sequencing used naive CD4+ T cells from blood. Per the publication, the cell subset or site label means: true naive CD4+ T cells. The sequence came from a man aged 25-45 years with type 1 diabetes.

At the DNA level, the sequence is TGTGCCAGCAGCTCAAGAGAGACCCAGTACTTC. Its translation is CASSSRETQYF. The chain joins TRBV13 to TRBJ2-5, with no confident D gene call. Reading the germline V gene (reference sequence) gives CDR1 PRHDT and CDR2 FYEKMQ. The CDR3 holds 11 amino acids from the cysteine to the phenylalanine. CDR3 DNA is the only sequence kept; it has 33 bases, read in frame from the first base. V and J are truncated by 4 bases and 4 bases respectively, leaving an intervening sequence of 4 bases.